Listed here are 12 T cell receptor beta chains from one sample, sequenced in a study of T cells after yellow fever vaccination (dated by TCRdb to between 2017 and 2020). The library was produced with 5' RACE. Instrument used: Illumina HiSeq 2500. TCRdb redid the processing of the public reads, applying fastp at Q25 and MiXCR, and retained in-frame beta chains. Rows with a matching CDR3 protein are joined into one entry that keeps the most common DNA and genes. The sample table records 100,000 or so distinct CDR3 sequences; approximately 9% of these occur just once. The ten top clones hold around 16% of the sample. The treatment or condition label on this specimen signifies: live attenuated yellow fever vaccine strain. The sample was CD8+ T cells not binding an NS4B(214-222) dextramer, sorted from PBMCs, taken roughly 14 days after the first yellow fever vaccination. The cell subset or site label for this specimen denotes: NS4B epitope dextramer-negative CD8 T cells. The receptors were sampled from a man aged 18 to 29 who received the YFV17D yellow fever vaccine.

The chain joins TRBV6-1 to TRBJ2-1; D not resolved. Germline V gene sequence: CDR1 MNHNS, CDR2 SASEGT. V gave up 8 bases and J gave up 5 bases, with 7 bases separating them. The CDR3 totals 11 residues. The CDR3 protein is CASYSNNEQFF. DNA of the CDR3: TGTGCCAGCTACAGTAACAATGAGCAGTTCTTC.

This rearrangement joins TRBV7-9 to TRBJ2-2; D gene uncertain. The CDR3 loop spans 12 amino acids. In germline, CDR1 is SEHNR, CDR2 FQNEAQ (reference sequence). V gave up 2 bases and J gave up 6 bases, with 4 bases separating them. This CDR3 is CASSLFSGELFF. CDR3 coding DNA: TGTGCCAGCAGCTTATTTTCCGGGGAGCTGTTTTTT.

This sequence joins TRBV15 and TRBJ1-2; no clear D. Deletions cut 1 base from V and 5 bases from J, with 14 bases between. This CDR3 spans 15 amino acids. Germline V gives CDR1 LNHNV, CDR2 YYDKDF (reference sequence). This CDR3 is CATSRAGLGVYGYTF. CDR3 in DNA: TGTGCCACCAGCAGAGCTGGGCTTGGTGTGTATGGCTACACCTTC.

There are a few counts of this clonotype. The genes are TRBV7-9 and TRBJ1-5, with D hard to call. The CDR3 spans 16 residues. Germline V CDR1 and CDR2: SEHNR, FQNEAQ (reference sequence). Trimming shortened V by 4 bases and J by 3 bases, and 16 bases separated the two germline ends. The CDR3: CASSSTLLEPNQPQHF. CDR3 DNA sequence: TGTGCCAGCAGCTCCACCTTGCTCGAGCCCAATCAGCCCCAGCATTTT.

J is TRBJ2-3 and V is TRBV9; the D gene is possibly TRBD2 (7 bases). Trimming took off 2 bases at V and 1 base at J, with 14 bases between the two ends. Germline V gene sequence: CDR1 SGDLS, CDR2 YYNGEE. CDR3 length: 16 residues. The CDR3 DNA is TGTGCCAGCAGCGTGTACGCGGGGGCCGGCACAGATACGCAGTATTTT. Amino acid sequence: CASSVYAGAGTDTQYF.

Many counts were recorded for this clonotype. The CDR3 DNA reads as TGCGCCAGCAGCTTGTTGGGGGGCGAAGCTTTCTTT. Translation: CASSLLGGEAFF. This rearrangement joins TRBV5-1 to TRBJ1-1, with D possibly TRBD1 on 6 matching bases. Germline lookup yields CDR1 SGHRS and CDR2 YFSETQ. V lost 1 base to trimming and J lost 8 bases, with 9 bases between them. CDR3 size: 12 residues.

This clonotype has just a few counts. The genes are TRBV20-1 and TRBJ1-1, with D possibly TRBD1 on 6 matching bases. Germline V CDR1 and CDR2: DFQATT, SNEGSKA (reference sequence). This CDR3 has 13 residues. Trimming shortened V by 5 bases and J by 0 bases, and 10 bases separated the two germline ends. CDR3 sequence: CSASDRMNTEAFF. The CDR3 DNA sequence: TGCAGTGCTTCCGACAGGATGAACACTGAAGCTTTCTTT.

The J gene is TRBJ1-2, the V gene TRBV27; TRBD1 matches 9 bases. Trimming took 11 bases from V and 1 from J; bases not matched to a gene: 17. The CDR3 spans 17 residues. Germline CDR1 MNHEY, CDR2 SMNVEV (reference sequence). As DNA, the CDR3 is TGTGCCGGGAACCCACGGAGGGACAGGGAAAATAACTATGGCTACACCTTC. The encoded protein is CAGNPRRDRENNYGYTF.

The chain joins TRBV2 to TRBJ2-2; the D call may be TRBD1 or TRBD2 (6 bases each). The CDR3 is 13 amino acids. Trimming left V 4 bases short and J 6 bases short, with 9 bases between. Germline V gene sequence: CDR1 SNHLY, CDR2 FYNNEI. DNA for the CDR3: TGTGCCAGCAGTGCAGGGGAGGCCGGGGAGCTGTTTTTT. It is translated as CASSAGEAGELFF.

This chain joins TRBV4-3 and TRBJ1-3; 7 nucleotides line up with TRBD1. The ends lost 1 base at V and 1 base at J; junction bases unmatched: 1. CDR3 length equals 15 residues. CDR1 and CDR2 from the germline V gene are LGHNA and YSLEER. The CDR3 protein is CASSQVRGSGNTIYF. In DNA, the CDR3 is TGCGCCAGCAGCCAAGTCAGGGGGTCTGGAAACACCATATATTTT.

This clonotype was counted at least ten times. V and J are TRBV28 and TRBJ2-5; 9 bases match TRBD1. After removal of 4 bases from V and 5 bases from J, the junction contained 5 bases not matched to a gene. The germline V gene encodes CDR1 MDHEN and CDR2 SYDVKM. The CDR3 is made up of 14 amino acids. Here the CDR3 DNA reads TGTGCCAGCAGTTCGGGACAGGGTGGCGAGACCCAGTACTTC. This gives the protein CASSSGQGGETQYF.

This clonotype has a handful of counts. CDR3 in DNA: TGTGCCAGCAGTTACGGTACGATCTACGAGCAGTACGTC. As protein: CASSYGTIYEQYV. The chain employs TRBV6-6 and TRBJ2-7; unclear D gene. Germline CDR1 is MNHNY and CDR2 is SVGAGI (reference sequence). The CDR3 spans 13 residues. V was pared by 2 bases and J by 3 bases, with 8 bases between.